The entry that follows covers one T cell receptor (beta chain) sequence. Its specificity is unknown. This specimen belongs to a study of shared clonotypes between healthy human individuals. Study context: Per-donor plates numbered three CD4 naive, three CD4 memory, two CD8 naive and one CD8 memory.

The V and J ends lost 5 bases and 0 bases respectively, with 20 bases between them. Germline CDR1 SGHVS, CDR2 FQNEAQ. CDR3 length: 18 residues. Method: immunoSEQ multiplex PCR; TCRdb's copy keeps in-frame clones and lacks some. The sample holds about 2.3 million clones, 85% to 95% seen once. Study findings and constraints: Rarefaction curves obtained for sorted subsets showed sequencing incomplete despite large depth. Researchers found naive subsets generally carried larger estimated richness than memory subsets. Generation probabilities of non-shared clonotypes were lower (relative to those shared by all four donors).

The material sequenced was naive CD4+ T cells from PBMCs. Subset meaning: CD45RA+ positively selected. The rearrangement links TRBV7-8 to TRBJ1-5; tentatively, D is TRBD1 (5 bases). The source is a man between 18 and 29 years old in good health. Some clones in this sample may be carry-over from other donors' samples. The CDR3 nucleotides read TGTGCCAGCAGCCCGTATGGGGGTCCCGGTTATAGCAATCAGCCCCAGCATTTT. Translation gives CASSPYGGPGYSNQPQHF.